A single sample is the source of the 11 T cell receptor beta chains below, sequenced in a study of neoadjuvant nivolumab and ipilimumab in lung cancer. The method was immunoSEQ multiplex PCR; TCRdb's version includes in-frame clones alone and lacks a portion of them. This sample has roughly 49,000 clones, with roughly 91% found just once. The sequences come from blood, collected before neoadjuvant nivolumab, alone or with ipilimumab. The origin of the receptors is an adult with non-small cell lung cancer. Some clones in this sample may be carry-over from other donors' samples.

V gene TRBV18 combines with J gene TRBJ1-3; 11 bases map to TRBD1. The CDR3 runs 18 residues. Losses at the gene ends were 3 bases for V and 2 bases for J; bases not matched to a gene: 9. Germline V CDR1 and CDR2: KGHSH, LQKENI. The chain's CDR3 is CASSPLDRGLRTGNTIYF. The CDR3 DNA reads TGTGCCAGCTCACCCTTGGACAGGGGGCTAAGGACTGGAAACACCATATATTTT.

The rearrangement links TRBV11-2 to TRBJ2-7; possibly TRBD1 for D (5 bases). Trimming removed 6 bases at V and 0 bases at J, with 9 bases between. The CDR3 consists of 13 residues. Looked up from germline, CDR1 is SGHAT and CDR2 is FQNNGV. The CDR3 bases are TGTGCCAGCAGACGGACAAACTCCTACGAGCAGTACTTC. Its protein product is CASRRTNSYEQYF.

There are a few counts of this clone. This chain links TRBV5-1 with TRBJ2-7; the match to TRBD1 covers 8 bases. The CDR3 loop spans 13 amino acids. J lost 6 bases, V lost 2 bases, and 4 bases had no gene match. Germline V gene sequence: CDR1 SGHRS, CDR2 YFSETQ. The CDR3 loop is CASSFGQGSEQYF. The CDR3 nucleotides are TGCGCCAGCAGCTTCGGACAGGGCTCCGAGCAGTACTTC.

The V and J genes are TRBV5-1 and TRBJ2-3, with TRBD2 matching over 12 bases. The CDR3 consists of 18 residues. Germline V CDR1 and CDR2: SGHRS, YFSETQ. Unmatched junction bases numbered 7, after V lost 1 base and J lost 1 base. The CDR3 DNA sequence: TGCGCCAGCAGCTTGCCCCTCAGACTAGCGGGGGGCACAGATACGCAGTATTTT. This encodes CASSLPLRLAGGTDTQYF.

The chain's CDR3 is CASSPWTGTGSTDTQYF. In DNA, the CDR3 is TGTGCCAGCAGCCCTTGGACAGGGACGGGTAGCACAGATACGCAGTATTTT. The chain joins TRBV7-6 to TRBJ2-3; 8 bases map to TRBD1. Germline lookup yields CDR1 SGHVS and CDR2 FNYEAQ. This CDR3 has 17 residues. Trimming at V came to 5 bases and at J to 0 bases, leaving 10 bases not matched to a gene.

V gene TRBV29-1 combines with J gene TRBJ2-6; D is uncertain. This CDR3 is built from 17 residues. V shed 1 base and J shed 0 bases, with 13 bases lying between them. The germline V gene has CDR1 SQVTM and CDR2 ANQGSEA. CDR3 nucleotides: TGCAGCGTTGAAGTGGCGATTAAAGCCTCTGGGGCCAACGTCCTGACTTTC. Its protein product is CSVEVAIKASGANVLTF.

J is TRBJ1-1 and V is TRBV6-5; 8 nucleotides match TRBD1. V lost 6 bases, J lost 4 bases, and 7 bases stayed unmatched. Looked up from germline, CDR1 is MNHEY and CDR2 is SVGAGI. This CDR3 is 14 amino acids long. DNA for the CDR3: TGTGCCAGCAGCCGGGACAGGTTCGCCACTGAAGCTTTCTTT. Translated, it gives CASSRDRFATEAFF.

The genes are TRBV30 and TRBJ2-6, with no clear D. Trimming removed 1 base at V and 0 bases at J, with 7 bases between. The germline V gene encodes CDR1 GTSNPN and CDR2 SVGIG (reference sequence). CDR3 length: 15 residues. As DNA, the CDR3 is TGTGCCTGGAGTGCCACACTCTCTGGGGCCAACGTCCTGACTTTC. Translation: CAWSATLSGANVLTF.

The chain links TRBV7-2 to TRBJ2-6; D remains ambiguous. Trimming cost V 7 bases and J 0 bases, with 7 bases left between them. The CDR3 has 14 amino acids. Germline loops: CDR1 SGHTA, CDR2 FQGNSA. Here the CDR3 reads CASMQVSGANVLTF. CDR3 nucleotides: TGTGCCAGCATGCAGGTCTCTGGGGCCAACGTCCTGACTTTC.

CDR3 sequence reads: CASSVRTGNTEAFF. The CDR3 nucleotides read TGTGCCAGCAGTGTACGGACGGGGAACACTGAAGCTTTCTTT. The J gene is TRBJ1-1, the V gene TRBV6-6; the D is unclear. V lost 5 bases, J lost 1 base, and 11 bases lay in between. CDR3 length: 14 amino acids. The germline V gene has CDR1 MNHNY and CDR2 SVGAGI (reference sequence).

As for this clone: At one boundary the junction diverges from the germline segment, which might be a read error. The chain is built from TRBV10-3 and TRBJ1-1; D is perhaps TRBD1 (6 bases). Germline CDR1 and CDR2: ENHRY and SYGVKD. The CDR3 contains 11 residues. The CDR3, as DNA: TGTGCCATCAGTGAGTCTGACAGGACCCATTTC. Protein product: CAISESDRTHF.